This entry concerns a single T cell receptor (beta chain). The entry originates in a study of T cell repertoires in cytomegalovirus infection. A single record per CDR3 protein comes from TCRdb applying MiXCR to the reads. The sample holds 500,000 to 600,000 distinct CDR3 sequences, 16% seen once. The CDR3 spans 15 residues. Trimming took off 0 bases at V and 3 bases at J, with 11 bases between the two ends. CDR1 and CDR2 (germline): MGHRA, YSYEKL. This receptor was taken from a human donor in good health (CMV status not recorded). Some clones in this sample may be carry-over from other donors' samples. The sequencing input was CD8+ T cells from PBMCs. The V gene is TRBV4-1, the J gene TRBJ2-5; no clear D. CDR3 amino acids: CASSQDRVREETQYF. Written as DNA, the CDR3 is TGCGCCAGCAGCCAAGATCGGGTTAGGGAAGAGACCCAGTACTTC.